Sequencing of this T cell receptor beta chain was carried out in a study of blood T cell repertoires in COVID-19. Generated by immunoSEQ multiplex PCR, the TCRdb table keeps only in-frame clones and is missing some. The sample includes 90,000 to 100,000 clones, approximately 80% of them seen just once. Specimen: peripheral blood. The TCR was taken from a man in his sixties or seventies with active or convalescent COVID-19.

The CDR3 nucleotides read TGTGCCAGCAGCCAAGAGGGGGAGGGTTACGAGCAGTACTTC. Amino acids: CASSQEGEGYEQYF. V usage is TRBV3-1 (or the pseudogene TRBV3-2) and J usage is TRBJ2-7, with 7 bases aligning to TRBD2. The CDR3 consists of 14 residues. Trimming removed 0 bases from V and 4 bases from J; junction bases left unmatched: 3. The germline V gene has CDR1 LGHDT and CDR2 YNNKEL (reference sequence).